Included here is one T cell receptor beta chain sequence, with context. What it binds is not known. Version v3.0 of the immunoSEQ assay was performed at survey level. Sequencing was directed toward about 40,000-50,000 T-cell genomes in each sample. Profiling relied on immunoSEQ multiplex PCR, and the TCRdb table lists in-frame clones only, not all of them. The sample shows 20,000 to 30,000 clones, more than 70% of them seen only once. The data were taken from a study of long-term antiretroviral therapy in people with HIV. Background on the study: Sampling started about a decade before the 2015 immediate-ART recommendation.

Points from the study as a whole: CDR3 length ranges were narrower in HIV repertoires than in controls.

Two or more post-ART PBMC samples, plus at least one pre-ART sample, were available for each donor. CDR1 and CDR2 (germline): MNHEY, SVGAGI. The length of the CDR3 is 13 residues. The trim removed 7 bases at V and 5 bases at J, leaving 6 bases unmatched. The genes are TRBV6-5 and TRBJ1-1; TRBD1 matches 8 bases. Material: unsorted PBMCs, obtained 4.7 to 5 years after starting antiretroviral therapy. The receptor was derived from a man aged 40-55 years with HIV. DNA of the CDR3: TGTGCCAGCAACCTACAGGGGGGGACTGAAGCTTTCTTT. This translates into CASNLQGGTEAFF.